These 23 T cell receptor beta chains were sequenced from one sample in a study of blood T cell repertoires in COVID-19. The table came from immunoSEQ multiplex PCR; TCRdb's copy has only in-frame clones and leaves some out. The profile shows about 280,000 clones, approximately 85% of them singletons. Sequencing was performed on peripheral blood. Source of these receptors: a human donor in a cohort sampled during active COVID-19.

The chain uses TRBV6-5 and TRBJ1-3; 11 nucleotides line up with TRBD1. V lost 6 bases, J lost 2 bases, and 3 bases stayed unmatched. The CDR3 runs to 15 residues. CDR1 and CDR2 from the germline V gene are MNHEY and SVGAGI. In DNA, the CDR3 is TGTGCCAGCAGCAAGGACAGGGGGCCTGGAAACACCATATATTTT. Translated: CASSKDRGPGNTIYF.

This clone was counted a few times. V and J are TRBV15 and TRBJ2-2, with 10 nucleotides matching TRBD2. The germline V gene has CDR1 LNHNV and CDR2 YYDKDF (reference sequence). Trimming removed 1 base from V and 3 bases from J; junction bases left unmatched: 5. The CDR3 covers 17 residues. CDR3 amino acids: CATSRGRAGGDTGELFF. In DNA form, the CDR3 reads TGTGCCACCAGCAGAGGGAGAGCGGGGGGGGACACCGGGGAGCTGTTTTTT.

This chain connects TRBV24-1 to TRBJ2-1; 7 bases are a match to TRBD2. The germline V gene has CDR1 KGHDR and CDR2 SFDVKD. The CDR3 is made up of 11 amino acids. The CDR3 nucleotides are TGTGCGGCGGGGGACTACAATGAGCAGTTCTTC. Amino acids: CAAGDYNEQFF.

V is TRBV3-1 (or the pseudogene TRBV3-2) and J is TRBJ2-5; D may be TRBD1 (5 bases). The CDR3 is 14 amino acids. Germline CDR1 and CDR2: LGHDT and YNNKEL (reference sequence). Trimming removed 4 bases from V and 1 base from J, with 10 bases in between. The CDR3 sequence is CASSRRQIQETQYF. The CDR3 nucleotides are TGTGCCAGCAGCCGCCGACAGATCCAAGAGACCCAGTACTTC.

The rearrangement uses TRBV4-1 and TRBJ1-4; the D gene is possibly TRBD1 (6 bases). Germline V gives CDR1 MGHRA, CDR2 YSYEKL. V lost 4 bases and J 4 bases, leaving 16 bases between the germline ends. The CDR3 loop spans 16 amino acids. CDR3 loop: CASSPRDIGYNEKLFF. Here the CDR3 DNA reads TGCGCCAGCAGCCCCCGGGACATCGGATATAATGAAAAACTGTTTTTT.

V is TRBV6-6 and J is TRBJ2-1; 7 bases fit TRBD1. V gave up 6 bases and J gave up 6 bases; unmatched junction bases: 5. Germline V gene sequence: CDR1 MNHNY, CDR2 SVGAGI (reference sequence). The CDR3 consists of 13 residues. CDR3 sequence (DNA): TGTGCCAGCAGCCCGCCAGGGGGCAATGAGCAGTTCTTC. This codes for CASSPPGGNEQFF.

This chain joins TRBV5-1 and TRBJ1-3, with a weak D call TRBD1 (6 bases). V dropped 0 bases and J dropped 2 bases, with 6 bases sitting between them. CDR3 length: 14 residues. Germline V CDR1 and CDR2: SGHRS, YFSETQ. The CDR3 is CASSLGGPGNTIYF. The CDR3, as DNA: TGCGCCAGCAGCTTGGGGGGGCCTGGAAACACCATATATTTT. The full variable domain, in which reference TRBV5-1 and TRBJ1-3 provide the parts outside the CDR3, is KAGVTQTPRYLIKTRGQQVTLSCSPISGHRSVSWYQQTPGQGLQFLFEYFSETQRNKGNFPGRFSGRQFSNSRSEMNVSTLELGDSALYLCASSLGGPGNTIYFGEGSWLTVV.

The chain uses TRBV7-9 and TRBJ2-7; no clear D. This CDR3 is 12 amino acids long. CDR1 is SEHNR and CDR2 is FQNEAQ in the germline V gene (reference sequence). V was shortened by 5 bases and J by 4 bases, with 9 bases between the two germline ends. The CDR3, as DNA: TGTGCCAGCAGCGCCGGGTTATACGAGCAGTACTTC. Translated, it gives CASSAGLYEQYF.

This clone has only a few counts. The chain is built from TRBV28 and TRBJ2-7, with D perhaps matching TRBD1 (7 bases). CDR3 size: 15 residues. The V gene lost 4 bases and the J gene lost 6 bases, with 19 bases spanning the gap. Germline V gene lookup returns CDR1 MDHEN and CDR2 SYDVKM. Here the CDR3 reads CASSYARGTGSEQYF. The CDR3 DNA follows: TGTGCCAGCAGTTATGCCAGGGGGACTGGGTCCGAGCAGTACTTC.

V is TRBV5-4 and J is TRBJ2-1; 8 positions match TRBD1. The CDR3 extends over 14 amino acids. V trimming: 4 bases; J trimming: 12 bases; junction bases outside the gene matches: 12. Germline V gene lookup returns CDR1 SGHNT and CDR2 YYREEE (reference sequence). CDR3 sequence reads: CASSSDRAGTGQFF. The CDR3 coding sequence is TGTGCCAGCAGCAGCGACCGGGCTGGGACAGGGCAGTTCTTC.

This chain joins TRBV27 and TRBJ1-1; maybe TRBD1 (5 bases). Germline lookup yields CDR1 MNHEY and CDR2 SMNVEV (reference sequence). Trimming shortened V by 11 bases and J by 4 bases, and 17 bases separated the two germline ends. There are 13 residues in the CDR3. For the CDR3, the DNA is TGTGCCTCAGCAGTTGGGGGGGGCACTGAAGCTTTCTTT. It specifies CASAVGGGTEAFF.

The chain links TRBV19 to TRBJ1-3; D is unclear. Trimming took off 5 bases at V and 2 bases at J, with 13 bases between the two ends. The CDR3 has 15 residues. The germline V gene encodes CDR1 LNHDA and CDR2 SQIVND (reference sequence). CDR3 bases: TGTGCCAGTAGTGAGAGGTGGATCCCTGGAAACACCATATATTTT. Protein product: CASSERWIPGNTIYF. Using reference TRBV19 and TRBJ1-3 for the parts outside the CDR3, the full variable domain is DGGITQSPKYLFRKEGQNVTLSCEQNLNHDAMYWYRQDPGQGLRLIYYSQIVNDFQKGDIAEGYSVSREKKESFPLTVTSAQKNPTAFYLCASSERWIPGNTIYFGEGSWLTVV.

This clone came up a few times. The CDR3 coding sequence is TGCAGTGCTAGTGGCGGCCGGGGGGCCTATGGCTACACCTTC. Translated, it gives CSASGGRGAYGYTF. The rearrangement uses TRBV20-1 and TRBJ1-2; D is possibly TRBD1 (6 bases). This CDR3 region has 14 residues. The germline V gene encodes CDR1 DFQATT and CDR2 SNEGSKA (reference sequence). V lost 3 bases, J lost 4 bases, and 15 bases lay in between.

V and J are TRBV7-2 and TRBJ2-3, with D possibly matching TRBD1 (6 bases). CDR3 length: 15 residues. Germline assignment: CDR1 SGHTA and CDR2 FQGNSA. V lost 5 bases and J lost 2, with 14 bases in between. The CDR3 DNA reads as TGTGCCAGCAGCCTCGGACAGTCCCCCACAGATACGCAGTATTTT. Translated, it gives CASSLGQSPTDTQYF. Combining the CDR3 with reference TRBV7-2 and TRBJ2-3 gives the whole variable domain GAGVSQSPSNKVTEKGKDVELRCDPISGHTALYWYRQSLGQGLEFLIYFQGNSAPDKSGLPSDRFSAERTGGSVSTLTIQRTQQEDSAVYLCASSLGQSPTDTQYFGPGTRLTVL.

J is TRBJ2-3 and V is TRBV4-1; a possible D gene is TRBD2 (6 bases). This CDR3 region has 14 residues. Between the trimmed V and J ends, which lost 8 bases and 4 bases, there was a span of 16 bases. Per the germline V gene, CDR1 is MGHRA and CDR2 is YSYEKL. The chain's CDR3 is CASAVGGIADTQYF. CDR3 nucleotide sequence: TGCGCCAGCGCCGTTGGGGGGATTGCAGATACGCAGTATTTT.

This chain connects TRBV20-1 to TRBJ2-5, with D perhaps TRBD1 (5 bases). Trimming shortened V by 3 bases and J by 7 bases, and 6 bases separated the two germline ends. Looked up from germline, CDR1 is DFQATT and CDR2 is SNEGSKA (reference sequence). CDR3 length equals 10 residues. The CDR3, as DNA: TGCAGTGCTAGTAGGGGGACCCAGTACTTC. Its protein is CSASRGTQYF.

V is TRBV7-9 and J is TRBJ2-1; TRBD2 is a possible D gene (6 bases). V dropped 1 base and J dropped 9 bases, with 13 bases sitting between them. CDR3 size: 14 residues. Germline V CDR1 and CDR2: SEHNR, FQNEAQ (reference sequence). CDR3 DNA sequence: TGTGCCAGCAGCTTAGTCGGCGGGAACCCTGAGCAGTTCTTC. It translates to CASSLVGGNPEQFF.

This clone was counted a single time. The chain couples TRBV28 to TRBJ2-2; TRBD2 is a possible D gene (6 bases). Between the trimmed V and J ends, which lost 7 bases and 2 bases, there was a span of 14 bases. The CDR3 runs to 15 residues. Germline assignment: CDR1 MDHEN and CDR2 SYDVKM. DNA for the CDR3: TGTGCCAGCACCCCGAGCGGGCTAAACACCGGGGAGCTGTTTTTT. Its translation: CASTPSGLNTGELFF.

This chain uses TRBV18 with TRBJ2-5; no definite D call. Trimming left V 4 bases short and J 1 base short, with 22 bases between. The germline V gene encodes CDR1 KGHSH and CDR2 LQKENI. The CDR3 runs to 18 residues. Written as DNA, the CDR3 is TGTGCCAGCTCACAAAGACTGAACGACCAAAGAGGCCAAGAGACCCAGTACTTC. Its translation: CASSQRLNDQRGQETQYF.

CDR3 sequence (DNA): TGTGCCATACGACTAGCGGCGTCCTACGAGCAGTACTTC. Its translation: CAIRLAASYEQYF. The chain couples TRBV10-3 to TRBJ2-7; the match to TRBD2 covers 9 bases. This CDR3 is built from 13 residues. The germline V gene has CDR1 ENHRY and CDR2 SYGVKD. The J segment lost 1 base and the V segment lost 9 bases, leaving 4 bases of the junction unmatched.

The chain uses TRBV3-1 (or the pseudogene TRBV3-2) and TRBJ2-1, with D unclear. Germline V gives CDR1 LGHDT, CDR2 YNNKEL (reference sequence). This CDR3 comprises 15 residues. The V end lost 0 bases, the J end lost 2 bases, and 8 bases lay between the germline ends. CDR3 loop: CASSQDEVAYNEQFF. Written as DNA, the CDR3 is TGTGCCAGCAGCCAAGATGAGGTAGCCTACAATGAGCAGTTCTTC.

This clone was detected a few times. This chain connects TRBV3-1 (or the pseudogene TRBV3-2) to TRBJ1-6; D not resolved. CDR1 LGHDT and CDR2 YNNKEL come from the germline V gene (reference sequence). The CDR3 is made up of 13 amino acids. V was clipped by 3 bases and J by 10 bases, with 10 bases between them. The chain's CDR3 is CASSQLGVSPLHF. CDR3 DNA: TGTGCCAGCAGCCAGCTCGGGGTCTCACCCCTCCACTTT.

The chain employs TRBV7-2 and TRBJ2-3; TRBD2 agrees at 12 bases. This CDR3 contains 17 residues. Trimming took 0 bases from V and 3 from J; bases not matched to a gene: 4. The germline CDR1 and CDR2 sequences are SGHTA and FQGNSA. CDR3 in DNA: TGTGCCAGCAGCTTAGCTCTAGCGGGAGGGCGGACAGATACGCAGTATTTT. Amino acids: CASSLALAGGRTDTQYF.